This is a list of T cell receptor beta chains from one sample in a study of T-cell memory formation after mild COVID-19. TCRdb re-analysed the 5' RACE reads in MiXCR, keeping a single row per CDR3 protein. The sample comprises a few hundred thousand distinct CDR3 sequences, around 21% of which are singletons, and around 13% rests with the top ten. The specimen was PBMCs or a T cell subset sorted from them (not recorded which). The receptors come from an adult woman who had mild COVID-19 (a few samples of this study predate the infection). Cell type and time point are not known. The CDR3 runs from the conserved cysteine through the conserved F or W. The order of the fields is V gene, clone size, D gene, J gene, CDR3 protein, CDR3 DNA. A D gene is named only where the DNA matches it firmly. Not every row has a clone size; where given, it reads once, few, many or a size class.

TRBV5-6	NA	NA	TRBJ2-7	CASSLEPDRSYEQYF	TGTGCCAGCAGCTTGGAGCCGGACAGATCCTACGAGCAGTACTTC
TRBV30	NA	NA	TRBJ1-5	CAWSGVGGAYSNQPQHF	TGTGCCTGGAGTGGTGTAGGGGGGGCCTATAGCAATCAGCCCCAGCATTTT
TRBV4-1	few	TRBD1	TRBJ1-1	CASSQTGGTGGTEAFF	TGCGCCAGCAGCCAGACCGGTGGTACAGGGGGCACTGAAGCTTTCTTT
TRBV27	few	NA	TRBJ1-1	CASSLRPRLDTEAFF	TGTGCCAGCAGTTTACGTCCCAGGTTGGACACTGAAGCTTTCTTT
TRBV12-3/TRBV12-4	NA	NA	TRBJ2-2	CASSFISDTGELFF	TGTGCCAGCAGTTTCATATCCGACACCGGGGAGCTGTTTTTT
TRBV20-1	NA	TRBD1	TRBJ2-7	CSASDGTASYEQYF	TGCAGTGCTAGTGACGGGACAGCATCCTACGAGCAGTACTTC
TRBV20-1	few	TRBD1	TRBJ2-1	CSARDGIRDRADEQFF	TGCAGTGCTAGAGATGGGATTCGGGACAGGGCCGATGAGCAGTTCTTC
TRBV24-1	NA	TRBD2	TRBJ2-1	CATSDPPSASGGPSYNEQFF	TGTGCCACCAGTGATCCCCCCTCGGCTAGCGGGGGGCCTTCCTACAATGAGCAGTTCTTC
TRBV10-3	NA	NA	TRBJ1-1	CAGRGEGGTEAFF	TGTGCCGGGCGGGGGGAAGGAGGCACTGAAGCTTTCTTT
TRBV5-1	many	TRBD2	TRBJ2-1	CASRSDSGGYEQFF	TGCGCCAGCAGATCAGATAGCGGGGGGTATGAGCAGTTCTTC
TRBV29-1	NA	NA	TRBJ2-3	CSVERMAPDTQYF	TGCAGCGTTGAAAGGATGGCCCCAGATACGCAGTATTTT
TRBV27	few	TRBD1	TRBJ1-6	CASKKRDSHSPLHF	TGTGCCAGTAAAAAACGGGACAGTCATTCACCCCTCCACTTT
TRBV6-5	NA	TRBD1	TRBJ1-5	CASRAGGGQPQHF	TGTGCCAGCAGAGCAGGGGGCGGACAGCCCCAGCATTTT
TRBV24-1	few	NA	TRBJ2-7	CATSDLDSYEQYF	TGTGCCACCAGTGACCTTGACTCCTACGAGCAGTACTTC
TRBV29-1	few	NA	TRBJ2-1	CSVEDLVGTGTIEFF	NA
TRBV14	many	NA	TRBJ2-1	CASSPKLYSYNEQFF	TGTGCCAGCAGCCCGAAGCTATACTCCTACAATGAGCAGTTCTTC
TRBV30	NA	NA	TRBJ1-1	CAWSVGLNTEAFF	TGTGCCTGGAGTGTTGGCCTGAACACTGAAGCTTTCTTT
TRBV4-2	NA	TRBD2	TRBJ2-1	CASSQASGGADNEQFF	TGTGCCAGCAGCCAAGCTAGCGGGGGGGCGGATAATGAGCAGTTCTTC
TRBV21-1	NA	NA	TRBJ2-1	CASRPAGGPYNEQFF	TGTGCCAGCAGGCCAGCGGGGGGGCCCTACAATGAGCAGTTCTTC
TRBV7-9	NA	TRBD2	TRBJ2-7	CASLASGAGEQYF	TGTGCCAGCCTGGCTAGCGGGGCCGGCGAGCAGTACTTC
TRBV7-9	NA	TRBD1	TRBJ2-1	CASSLPGTGGREQFF	TGTGCCAGCAGCTTACCGGGGACAGGGGGCAGGGAGCAGTTCTTC
TRBV5-1	NA	NA	TRBJ2-4	CASSSIGTSLAKNIQYF	TGCGCCAGCAGCTCGATCGGGACATCCTTAGCCAAAAACATTCAGTACTTC
TRBV7-9	many	TRBD1	TRBJ2-5	CASSFGQGLLETQYF	TGTGCCAGCAGCTTTGGACAGGGGTTGCTAGAGACCCAGTACTTC
TRBV7-8	few	NA	TRBJ1-6	CASTHGVGGGNSPLHF	TGTGCCAGCACCCATGGGGTAGGGGGAGGTAATTCACCCCTCCACTTT
TRBV27	NA	NA	TRBJ2-7	CASSSHRVAHDSYEQYF	TGTGCCAGCAGTTCACACAGGGTCGCGCATGATTCCTACGAGCAGTACTTC
TRBV6-5	NA	TRBD1	TRBJ2-5	CASSDQGARQETQYF	TGTGCCAGCAGTGACCAGGGGGCCAGGCAAGAGACCCAGTACTTC
TRBV7-2	few	NA	TRBJ2-7	CASSKRGSQSYEQYF	TGTGCCAGCTCTAAAAGGGGTTCACAATCCTACGAGCAGTACTTC
TRBV18	NA	NA	TRBJ2-2	CASSPPNGFGELFF	TGTGCCAGCTCACCACCGAATGGCTTCGGGGAGCTGTTTTTT
TRBV6-5	few	TRBD1	TRBJ2-1	CASSYRDRDNEQFF	TGTGCCAGCAGTTACCGGGACAGGGACAATGAGCAGTTCTTC
TRBV7-3	NA	NA	TRBJ2-7	CASSLNGAGLYEQYF	TGTGCCAGCAGCTTAAACGGGGCGGGCCTCTACGAGCAGTACTTC
TRBV6-6	NA	TRBD2	TRBJ2-3	CASSYTESSGGLFETDTQYF	TGTGCCAGCAGTTATACCGAGTCTAGCGGGGGGCTCTTTGAAACAGATACGCAGTATTTT
TRBV20-1	NA	NA	TRBJ1-5	CSARVAQTNQPQHF	TGCAGTGCTAGAGTCGCGCAGACTAATCAGCCCCAGCATTTT
TRBV12-3/TRBV12-4	few	NA	TRBJ2-4	CASSLAGARENIQYF	TGTGCCAGCAGCTTAGCCGGTGCCCGAGAAAACATTCAGTACTTC
TRBV18	NA	NA	TRBJ2-3	CASSGLATDTQYF	TGTGCCAGCTCTGGGCTAGCCACAGATACGCAGTATTTT
TRBV24-1	few	NA	TRBJ2-1	CATSGPGRTGNNEQFF	TGTGCCACCAGTGGTCCTGGGAGGACCGGGAACAATGAGCAGTTCTTC
TRBV10-3	NA	NA	TRBJ2-7	CAISPTAAYEQYF	TGTGCCATCAGTCCCACTGCTGCCTACGAGCAGTACTTC
TRBV12-3/TRBV12-4	few	NA	TRBJ2-3	CASSSIRGTTDTQYF	TGTGCCAGCAGTTCGATCAGAGGAACCACAGATACGCAGTATTTT
TRBV15	few	TRBD2	TRBJ2-3	CATLPGGRSTDTQYF	TGTGCCACCCTGCCGGGGGGAAGAAGCACAGATACGCAGTATTTT
TRBV7-3	NA	TRBD2	TRBJ2-3	CASSLEFSGSYAADTQYF	TGTGCCAGCAGCTTAGAGTTTAGCGGGAGTTACGCTGCAGATACGCAGTATTTT
TRBV3-1	few	TRBD1	TRBJ1-2	CASSQATGRDGYTF	TGTGCCAGCAGCCAAGCGACAGGGCGGGATGGCTACACCTTC
TRBV20-1	few	NA	TRBJ1-5	CSASRGSQPQHF	TGCAGTGCTAGTCGAGGGAGTCAGCCCCAGCATTTT
TRBV6-2/TRBV6-3	NA	TRBD2	TRBJ2-3	CASSPRLGERDADTQYF	TGTGCCAGCAGTCCCCGCCTCGGTGAGCGGGACGCAGATACGCAGTATTTT
TRBV9	few	NA	TRBJ2-2	CASSVGTERTGELFF	TGTGCCAGCAGCGTAGGGACAGAACGCACCGGGGAGCTGTTTTTT
TRBV20-1	few	TRBD1	TRBJ2-7	CSGDRAYEQYF	TGCAGTGGCGACAGGGCCTACGAGCAGTACTTC
TRBV7-9	few	NA	TRBJ2-2	CASRYTMGTNTGELFF	TGTGCCAGCAGATACACAATGGGGACGAACACCGGGGAGCTGTTTTTT
TRBV7-2	many	NA	TRBJ1-2	CASSQGPERGYTF	TGTGCCAGCAGCCAAGGACCGGAGAGGGGCTACACCTTC
TRBV19	NA	NA	TRBJ2-1	CATTTGTGSYNEQFF	TGTGCCACAACGACGGGGACCGGCTCCTACAATGAGCAGTTCTTC
TRBV29-1	few	NA	TRBJ2-3	CSVLRTDTDTQYF	TGCAGCGTCCTAAGGACGGACACAGATACGCAGTATTTT
TRBV2	few	NA	TRBJ1-5	CASSGAGQNNQPQHF	TGTGCCAGCAGTGGAGCTGGACAGAACAATCAGCCCCAGCATTTT
TRBV12-3/TRBV12-4	once	NA	TRBJ2-2	CASNFPVGELFF	TGTGCCAGCAATTTTCCTGTGGGGGAGCTGTTTTTT
TRBV29-1	NA	NA	TRBJ2-2	CSVWVFGGELFF	TGCAGCGTTTGGGTGTTCGGCGGGGAGCTGTTTTTT
TRBV5-1	many	NA	TRBJ2-5	CASRDSQETQYF	TGCGCCAGCAGGGACAGTCAAGAGACCCAGTACTTC
TRBV4-1	many	TRBD2	TRBJ2-7	CASSPSLGLAGLSSYEQYF	TGCGCCAGCAGCCCCTCCCTGGGACTAGCGGGGCTAAGCTCCTACGAGCAGTACTTC